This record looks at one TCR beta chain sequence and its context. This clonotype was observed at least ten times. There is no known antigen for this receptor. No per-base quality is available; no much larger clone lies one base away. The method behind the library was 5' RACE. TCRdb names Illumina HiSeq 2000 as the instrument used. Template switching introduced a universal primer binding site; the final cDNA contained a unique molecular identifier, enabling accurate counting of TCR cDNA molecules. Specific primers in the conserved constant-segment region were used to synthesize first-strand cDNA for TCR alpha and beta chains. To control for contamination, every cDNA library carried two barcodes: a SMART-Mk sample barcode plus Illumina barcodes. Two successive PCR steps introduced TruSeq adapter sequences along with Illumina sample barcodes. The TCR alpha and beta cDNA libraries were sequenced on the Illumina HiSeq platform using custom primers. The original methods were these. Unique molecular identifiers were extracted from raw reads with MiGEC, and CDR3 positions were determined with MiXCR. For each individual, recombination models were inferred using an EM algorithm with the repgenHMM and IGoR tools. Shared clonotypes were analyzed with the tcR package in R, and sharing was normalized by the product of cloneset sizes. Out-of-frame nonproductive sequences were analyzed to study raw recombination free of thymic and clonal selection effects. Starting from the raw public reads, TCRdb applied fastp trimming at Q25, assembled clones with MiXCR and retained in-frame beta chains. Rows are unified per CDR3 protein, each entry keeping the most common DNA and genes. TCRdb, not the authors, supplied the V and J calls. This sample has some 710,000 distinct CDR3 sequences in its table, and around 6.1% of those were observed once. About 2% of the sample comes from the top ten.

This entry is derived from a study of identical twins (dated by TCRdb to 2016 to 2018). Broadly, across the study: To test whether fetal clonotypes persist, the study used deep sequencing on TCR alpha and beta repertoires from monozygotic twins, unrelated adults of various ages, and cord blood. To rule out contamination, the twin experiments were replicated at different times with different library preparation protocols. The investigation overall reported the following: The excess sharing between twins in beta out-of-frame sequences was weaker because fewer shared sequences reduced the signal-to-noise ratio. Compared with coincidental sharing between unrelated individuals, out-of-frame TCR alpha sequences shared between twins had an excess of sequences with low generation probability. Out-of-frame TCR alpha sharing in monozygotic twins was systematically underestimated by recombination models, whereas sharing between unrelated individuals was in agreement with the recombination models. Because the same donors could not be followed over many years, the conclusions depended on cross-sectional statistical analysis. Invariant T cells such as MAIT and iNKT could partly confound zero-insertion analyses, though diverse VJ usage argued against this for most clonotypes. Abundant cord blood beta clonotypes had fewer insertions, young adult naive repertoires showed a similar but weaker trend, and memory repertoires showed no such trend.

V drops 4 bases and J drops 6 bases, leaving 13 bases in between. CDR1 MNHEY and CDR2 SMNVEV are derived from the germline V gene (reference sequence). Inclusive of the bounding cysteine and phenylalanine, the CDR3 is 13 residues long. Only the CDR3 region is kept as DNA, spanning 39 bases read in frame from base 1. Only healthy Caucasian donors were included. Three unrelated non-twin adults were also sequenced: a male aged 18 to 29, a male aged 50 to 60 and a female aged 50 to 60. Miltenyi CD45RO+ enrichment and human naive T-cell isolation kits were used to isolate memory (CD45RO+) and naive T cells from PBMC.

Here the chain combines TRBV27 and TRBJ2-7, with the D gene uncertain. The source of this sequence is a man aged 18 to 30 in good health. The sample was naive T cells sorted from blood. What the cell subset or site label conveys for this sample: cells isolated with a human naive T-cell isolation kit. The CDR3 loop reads CASSSPPYVEQYF. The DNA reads TGTGCCAGCAGTTCGCCCCCCTACGTCGAGCAGTACTTC.